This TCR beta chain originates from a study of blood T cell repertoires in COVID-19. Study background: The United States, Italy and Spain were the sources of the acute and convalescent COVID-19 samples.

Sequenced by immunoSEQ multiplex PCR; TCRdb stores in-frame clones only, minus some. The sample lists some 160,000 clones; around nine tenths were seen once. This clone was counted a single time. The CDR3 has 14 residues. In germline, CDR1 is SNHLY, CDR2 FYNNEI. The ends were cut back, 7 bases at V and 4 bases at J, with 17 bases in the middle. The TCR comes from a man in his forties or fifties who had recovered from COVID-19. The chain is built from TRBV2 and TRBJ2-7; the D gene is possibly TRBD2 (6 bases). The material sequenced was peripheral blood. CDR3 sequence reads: CASKRAQVRYEQYF. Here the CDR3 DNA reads TGTGCCAGCAAGCGGGCGCAGGTGAGATACGAGCAGTACTTC.